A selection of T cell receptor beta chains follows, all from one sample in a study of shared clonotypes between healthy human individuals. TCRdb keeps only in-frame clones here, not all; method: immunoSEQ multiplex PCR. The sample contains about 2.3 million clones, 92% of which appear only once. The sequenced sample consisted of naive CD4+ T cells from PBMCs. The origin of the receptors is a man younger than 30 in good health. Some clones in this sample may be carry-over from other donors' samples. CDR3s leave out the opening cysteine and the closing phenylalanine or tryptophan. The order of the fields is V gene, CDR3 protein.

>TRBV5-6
ASSRQGLYEQY
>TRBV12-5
ASGLVRSGRGNQPQH
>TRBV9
ASSPDGTPEGTQY
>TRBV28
ASSAGQPQH
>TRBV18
ASSPRTSGRVSSYEQY
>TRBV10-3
AISESSDSFNYGYT
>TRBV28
ASSLQGAGANVLT
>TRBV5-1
ASSSGLAGSSYEQY
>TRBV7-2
ASNPGQGFNEQF
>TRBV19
ASSILIAGGNEQF
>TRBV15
ATSRIQLGASEAF
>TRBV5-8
ASSLTGTGSERELF
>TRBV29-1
SAIPWGSKNTEAF
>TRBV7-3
ASSSGQGSADTQY
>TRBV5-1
ASSPDGSSGYT
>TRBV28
ASSVENPYNEQF
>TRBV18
ASSPPQGDSRHWANVLT
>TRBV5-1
ASSLGRVLLLNSTDTQY
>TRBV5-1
ASSSIAGTDTQY
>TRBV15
ATSTGPNTEAF
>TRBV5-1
ASSSQGAQDTQY
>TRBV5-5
ASSLGAGGANVYEQY